This record looks at one T cell receptor beta chain sequence and its context. Clones were sequenced by immunoSEQ multiplex PCR, and TCRdb holds only the in-frame ones, with some missing. This sample has 200,000 to 250,000 clones, with 70% to 85% found just once. Allocation to cohorts depended on clinical history reported by the participants. Germline V gives CDR1 SGHRS, CDR2 YFSETQ. The ends were cut back, 3 bases at V and 0 bases at J, with 12 bases in the middle. The CDR3 has 15 amino acids. This sample stems from a study of blood T cell repertoires in COVID-19. Turning to the study itself: Specimens from acute and convalescent COVID-19 originated in the United States, Italy and Spain.

The sequence was collected from a middle-aged man who had recovered from COVID-19. The gene calls are TRBV5-1 and TRBJ1-1, with a possible D match to TRBD1 (6 bases). Sequenced input: PBMCs or T cells enriched from blood (not recorded which). The CDR3 region is CASSSIQGMNTEAFF. The CDR3 coding sequence is TGCGCCAGCAGCTCTATACAGGGCATGAACACTGAAGCTTTCTTT.